Sequencing of this T cell receptor beta chain was carried out in a study of graft-versus-host responses after intestinal transplantation. V dropped 4 bases and J dropped 3; count of bases not matched to a gene: 3. CDR1 is MDHEN, CDR2 SYDVKM, per germline. The length of the CDR3 is 15 residues. The authors processed graft tissue to release intraepithelial and lamina propria lymphocytes. Measured with immunoSEQ multiplex PCR; TCRdb has only the in-frame clones, and not every one. Seen here are some 13,000 clones, roughly 81% observed once, and the top ten hold approximately 7%. This clone was seen a single time.

Source: ileum tissue, taken 16 days after intestinal transplant. V and J are TRBV28 and TRBJ2-1, with 10 bases identical to TRBD2. This receptor was taken from a human patient who received an intestinal transplant, so some T cells may come from the graft donor. Here the CDR3 reads CASSSLAGGYNEQFF. The CDR3 DNA reads as TGTGCCAGCAGTTCCTTAGCGGGGGGCTACAATGAGCAGTTCTTC. The full variable domain, in which reference TRBV28 and TRBJ2-1 provide the parts outside the CDR3, is DVKVTQSSRYLVKRTGEKVFLECVQDMDHENMFWYRQDPGLGLRLIYFSYDVKMKEKGDIPEGYSVSREKKERFSLILESASTNQTSMYLCASSSLAGGYNEQFFGPGTRLTVL.